The clone carrying this T cell receptor (beta chain) showed up just a few times. Antigen unknown. The data are from a study of blood T cells in healthy people across ages. For the study at large: Capture via template switching afforded approximately one barcoded beta molecule per two T cells. The study, taken as a whole, reports: Unsorted PBMCs prevented conclusive naive versus antigen-experienced comparison. Per million T cells, TCR beta diversity dropped about linearly as age rose.

The CDR3 loop spans 14 amino acids. Germline lookup yields CDR1 SGHRS and CDR2 YFSETQ. V was cut by 4 bases and J by 4 bases, with 11 bases left in between. Using a J-beta primer mix together with a sample-barcoded 5' primer, a second PCR was run for roughly 7 to 12 cycles. A 12-random-nucleotide template-switch adaptor tagged each cDNA molecule. TCRdb reanalysed the 5' RACE reads using MiXCR and keeps one entry per CDR3 protein. The sample holds 900,000 to 950,000 distinct CDR3 sequences, around 29% seen once. This sample also belongs to another study, concerning T cells of mothers and their children.

This TCR was recovered from a woman between 40 and 50 years old in good health. This chain joins TRBV5-1 and TRBJ1-4; D not resolved. The material sequenced was blood. CDR3: CASSRDGRNEKLFF. Here the CDR3 DNA reads TGCGCCAGCAGCCGCGACGGACGTAATGAAAAACTGTTTTTT. Full variable domain (outside the CDR3, taken from reference TRBV5-1 and TRBJ1-4): KAGVTQTPRYLIKTRGQQVTLSCSPISGHRSVSWYQQTPGQGLQFLFEYFSETQRNKGNFPGRFSGRQFSNSRSEMNVSTLELGDSALYLCASSRDGRNEKLFFGSGTQLSVL.